This TCR beta chain derives from a study of OX40 agonist ivuxolimab in advanced cancers. About the research overall: Partial responses were achieved by three patients, one with hepatocellular carcinoma and two with cutaneous melanoma.

Autoimmune disease history or systemic immunosuppression disqualified patients. Here immunoSEQ multiplex PCR was the method, and the copy in TCRdb shows in-frame clones only, minus some. The sample gives 95,000 to 150,000 clones, roughly nine tenths of which show up once; approximately 0.55% is in the top ten. This receptor was identified in an adult with an advanced solid tumor such as melanoma, head and neck, liver or kidney cancer. The sample consisted of CD4+ or CD8+ T cells sorted from blood, taken in a trial of the OX40 agonist ivuxolimab.

As DNA, the CDR3 is TGTGCCAGCAGCCATCTAGGGACAGCCACTTATAGCAATCAGCCCCAGCATTTT. Protein sequence: CASSHLGTATYSNQPQHF. The chain has TRBV4-2 and TRBJ1-5; 7 bases are shared with TRBD1. CDR3 length: 18 amino acids. Trimming took 3 bases from V and 0 from J; bases not matched to a gene: 11. Germline V lookup: CDR1 LGHNA, CDR2 YNFKEQ.